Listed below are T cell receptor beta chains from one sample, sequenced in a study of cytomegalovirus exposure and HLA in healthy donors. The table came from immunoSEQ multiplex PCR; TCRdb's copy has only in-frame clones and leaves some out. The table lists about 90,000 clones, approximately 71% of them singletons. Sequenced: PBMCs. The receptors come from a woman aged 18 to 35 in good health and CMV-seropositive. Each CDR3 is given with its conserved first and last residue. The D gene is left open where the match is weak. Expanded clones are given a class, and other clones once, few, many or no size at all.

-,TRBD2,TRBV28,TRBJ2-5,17,TGTGCCAGCAGCACCCCTTCCGGGACTAGCGTGGGAGAGACCCAGTACTTC,CASSTPSGTSVGETQYF
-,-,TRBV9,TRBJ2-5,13,TGTGCCAGCAGCGTAGCAGGTCGAGAGACCCAGTACTTC,CASSVAGRETQYF
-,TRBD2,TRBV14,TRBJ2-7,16,TGTGCCAGCAGCCAAGCCCGACTAGCGGGAGTCGACGAGCAGTACTTC,CASSQARLAGVDEQYF
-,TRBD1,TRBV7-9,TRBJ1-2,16,TGTGCCAGCAGCTTAGCTAAGACAGGGGACTTCGATGGCTACACCTTC,CASSLAKTGDFDGYTF
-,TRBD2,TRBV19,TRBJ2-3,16,TGTGCCAGTAGTAAACTAGCGGGGGCCCTCACAGATACGCAGTATTTT,CASSKLAGALTDTQYF
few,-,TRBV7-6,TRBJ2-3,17,TGTGCCAGCAGCTTAGGGGCGGGACTGATGTCCACAGATACGCAGTATTTT,CASSLGAGLMSTDTQYF
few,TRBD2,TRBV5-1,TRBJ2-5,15,TGCGCCAGCAGCGTCTCGGGAGGGGGAGAAGAGACCCAGTACTTC,CASSVSGGGEETQYF
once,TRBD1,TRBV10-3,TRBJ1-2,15,TGTGCCATCAGTGATCCCCCGGGACAGGGGGGGGGCTACACCTTC,CAISDPPGQGGGYTF
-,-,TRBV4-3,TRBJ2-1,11,TGCGCCAGCAGCCAAGCAGGGTTGCAGTTCTTC,CASSQAGLQFF
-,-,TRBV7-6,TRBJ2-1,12,TGTGCCAGCAGCCCGGGGGACAATGAGCAGTTCTTC,CASSPGDNEQFF
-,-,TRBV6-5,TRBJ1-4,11,TGTGCCAGCAGTTACTCGGGCTTACTGTTTTTT,CASSYSGLLFF
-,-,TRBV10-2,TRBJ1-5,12,TGCGCCAGCAGGGGGGGAAGCCAGCCCCAGCATTTT,CASRGGSQPQHF
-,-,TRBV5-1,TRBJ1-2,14,TGCGCCAGCAGGAGATTAGAGGGAGATGTTGGCTACACCTTC,CASRRLEGDVGYTF
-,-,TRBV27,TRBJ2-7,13,TGTGCCAGCAGTTTGAACAGGGTGGGCGAGCAGTACTTC,CASSLNRVGEQYF
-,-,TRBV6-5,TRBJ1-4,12,TGTGCCAGCGTGGGGCCCGATGAAAAACTGTTTTTT,CASVGPDEKLFF
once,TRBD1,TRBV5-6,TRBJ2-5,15,TGTGCCAGCACCCCCGGGACAGGGAGTCTACGGGAGCAGTACTTC,CASTPGTGSLREQYF
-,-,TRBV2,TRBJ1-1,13,TGTGCCAGCACCTTAGCCCCGGGCACTGAAGCTTTCTTT,CASTLAPGTEAFF
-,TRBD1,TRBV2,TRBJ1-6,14,TGTGCCAGCCTCGGGGACAGTCATAATTCACCCCTCCACTTT,CASLGDSHNSPLHF
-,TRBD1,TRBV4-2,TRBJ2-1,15,TGTGCCAGCAGCCCCCGAATAGACGGACAGGGGGATAAGTTCTTC,CASSPRIDGQGDKFF
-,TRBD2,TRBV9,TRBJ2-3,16,TGTGCCAGCAGCGCCCCGCTAGCGGGAGGGCTAGATACGCAGTATTTT,CASSAPLAGGLDTQYF
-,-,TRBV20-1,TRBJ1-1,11,TGCAGTGCTACAGGGAACACTGAAGCTTTCTTT,CSATGNTEAFF
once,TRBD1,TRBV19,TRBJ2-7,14,TGTGCCAGTAGAATGACAGGGGCGGCCTACGAGCAGTACTTC,CASRMTGAAYEQYF
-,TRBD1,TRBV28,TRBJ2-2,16,TGTGCCAGCAGCTTGACCGGGACAGGGAGGTCCGGGGAGCTGTTTTTT,CASSLTGTGRSGELFF
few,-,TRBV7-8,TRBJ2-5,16,TGTGCCAGCAGCTTAGTACTTAGACTGCACCAAGAGACCCAGTACTTC,CASSLVLRLHQETQYF
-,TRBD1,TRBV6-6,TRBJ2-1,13,TGTGCCAGCAGACCCCAGGGGGACAATGAGCAGTTCTTC,CASRPQGDNEQFF
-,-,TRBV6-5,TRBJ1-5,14,TGTGCCAGCAGTTCCCTCGGGACAACGGAGCCCCAGCATTTT,CASSSLGTTEPQHF
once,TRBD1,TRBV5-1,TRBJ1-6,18,TGCGCCAGCAGCTTGGCGGACAGGCCTAGCTCCTATAATTCACCCCTCCACTTT,CASSLADRPSSYNSPLHF
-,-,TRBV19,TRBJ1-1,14,TGTGCCAGTAGTATGCAATGGCAAAACACTGAAGCTTTCTTT,CASSMQWQNTEAFF
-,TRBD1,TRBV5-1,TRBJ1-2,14,TGCGCCAGCAGCTTGGGGGGACAGGCCCCGGGCTACACCTTC,CASSLGGQAPGYTF
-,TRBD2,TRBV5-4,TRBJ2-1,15,TGTGCCAGCAGTTCCGGGACTAGAATTTCTAGTGAGCAGTTCTTC,CASSSGTRISSEQFF
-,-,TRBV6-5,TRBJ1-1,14,TGTGCCAGCAGTTACGCAGGTACTAACACTGAAGCTTTCTTT,CASSYAGTNTEAFF
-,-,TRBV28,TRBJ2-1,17,TGTGCCAGCAGTCCCTTAGGGCTAGCACCCCTTCGACGCGAGCAGTTCTTC,CASSPLGLAPLRREQFF
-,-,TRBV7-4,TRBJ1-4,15,TGTGCCAGCAGAAAGGTGACAGACCTGAATGAAAAACTGTTTTTT,CASRKVTDLNEKLFF
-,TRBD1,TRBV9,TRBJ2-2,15,TGTGCCAGCAGCGCAGATACAGGGGCCACCGGGGAGCTGTTTTTT,CASSADTGATGELFF
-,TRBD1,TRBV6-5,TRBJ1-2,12,TGTGCCAGCACCACAGGGGACTATGGCTACACCTTC,CASTTGDYGYTF
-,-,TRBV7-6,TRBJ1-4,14,TGTGCCAGCAGCTCCAGTACAACTAATGAAAAACTGTTTTTT,CASSSSTTNEKLFF
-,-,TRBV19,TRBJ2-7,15,TGTGCCAGTAGTCGCGCGGAGGGCGCCGCATACGAGCAGTACTTC,CASSRAEGAAYEQYF
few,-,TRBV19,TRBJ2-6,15,TGTGCCAGTAGTCACCGGAGCTCTGGGGCCAACGTCCTGACTTTC,CASSHRSSGANVLTF